The clone carrying this T cell receptor (beta chain) showed up just a few times. Its antigen is currently unknown. PCR primers comprised 60 Vbeta and 13 Jbeta primers. Profiled with immunoSEQ multiplex PCR; TCRdb holds only in-frame clones, not every one. The data contain around 130,000 clones, about 62% of them singletons. The germline V gene encodes CDR1 MNHNY and CDR2 SVGAGI (reference sequence). The CDR3 spans 15 residues. Trimming took 5 bases from V and 7 from J; bases not matched to a gene: 10. This entry comes from a study of cytomegalovirus exposure and HLA in healthy donors. Study observations and caveats: Most CMV-associated TCR beta chains appeared HLA-restricted in a later analysis.

The rearrangement uses TRBV6-6 and TRBJ2-7; TRBD2 agrees at 11 bases. The sequence was obtained from a woman between 40 and 50 years old in good health and CMV-seropositive. The sequenced sample consisted of PBMCs. Here the CDR3 DNA reads TGTGCCAGCAGTCAACTACTAGCGGGAGCAGGGGAGCAGTACTTC. Protein product: CASSQLLAGAGEQYF.